In this sample, the clone carrying this TCR beta chain turned up many times. This entry belongs to a study of read filtering for tumor transcriptome and immune sequencing. The CDR3 sequence is 13 residues long. CDR1 and CDR2 (germline): SNHLY, FYNNEI. Trimming removed 4 bases from V and 11 bases from J, with 15 bases in between. Molecular barcoded adaptors covering alpha/delta and beta/gamma chains were used on around 370 ng RNA. TCRdb itself ran the reads through MiXCR, one entry per CDR3 protein. The data hold 30,000 to 45,000 distinct CDR3 sequences, with roughly 13% observed a single time. Sequenced material: a population of CD138-negative cells sorted from bone marrow. V usage is TRBV2 and J usage is TRBJ1-5; tentatively, D is TRBD1 (5 bases). The receptor comes from a donor at least 40 years old with multiple myeloma. The CDR3 DNA is TGTGCCAGCAGTGCTGTCGGCCAAGGGGCCCAGCATTTT. It translates to CASSAVGQGAQHF.